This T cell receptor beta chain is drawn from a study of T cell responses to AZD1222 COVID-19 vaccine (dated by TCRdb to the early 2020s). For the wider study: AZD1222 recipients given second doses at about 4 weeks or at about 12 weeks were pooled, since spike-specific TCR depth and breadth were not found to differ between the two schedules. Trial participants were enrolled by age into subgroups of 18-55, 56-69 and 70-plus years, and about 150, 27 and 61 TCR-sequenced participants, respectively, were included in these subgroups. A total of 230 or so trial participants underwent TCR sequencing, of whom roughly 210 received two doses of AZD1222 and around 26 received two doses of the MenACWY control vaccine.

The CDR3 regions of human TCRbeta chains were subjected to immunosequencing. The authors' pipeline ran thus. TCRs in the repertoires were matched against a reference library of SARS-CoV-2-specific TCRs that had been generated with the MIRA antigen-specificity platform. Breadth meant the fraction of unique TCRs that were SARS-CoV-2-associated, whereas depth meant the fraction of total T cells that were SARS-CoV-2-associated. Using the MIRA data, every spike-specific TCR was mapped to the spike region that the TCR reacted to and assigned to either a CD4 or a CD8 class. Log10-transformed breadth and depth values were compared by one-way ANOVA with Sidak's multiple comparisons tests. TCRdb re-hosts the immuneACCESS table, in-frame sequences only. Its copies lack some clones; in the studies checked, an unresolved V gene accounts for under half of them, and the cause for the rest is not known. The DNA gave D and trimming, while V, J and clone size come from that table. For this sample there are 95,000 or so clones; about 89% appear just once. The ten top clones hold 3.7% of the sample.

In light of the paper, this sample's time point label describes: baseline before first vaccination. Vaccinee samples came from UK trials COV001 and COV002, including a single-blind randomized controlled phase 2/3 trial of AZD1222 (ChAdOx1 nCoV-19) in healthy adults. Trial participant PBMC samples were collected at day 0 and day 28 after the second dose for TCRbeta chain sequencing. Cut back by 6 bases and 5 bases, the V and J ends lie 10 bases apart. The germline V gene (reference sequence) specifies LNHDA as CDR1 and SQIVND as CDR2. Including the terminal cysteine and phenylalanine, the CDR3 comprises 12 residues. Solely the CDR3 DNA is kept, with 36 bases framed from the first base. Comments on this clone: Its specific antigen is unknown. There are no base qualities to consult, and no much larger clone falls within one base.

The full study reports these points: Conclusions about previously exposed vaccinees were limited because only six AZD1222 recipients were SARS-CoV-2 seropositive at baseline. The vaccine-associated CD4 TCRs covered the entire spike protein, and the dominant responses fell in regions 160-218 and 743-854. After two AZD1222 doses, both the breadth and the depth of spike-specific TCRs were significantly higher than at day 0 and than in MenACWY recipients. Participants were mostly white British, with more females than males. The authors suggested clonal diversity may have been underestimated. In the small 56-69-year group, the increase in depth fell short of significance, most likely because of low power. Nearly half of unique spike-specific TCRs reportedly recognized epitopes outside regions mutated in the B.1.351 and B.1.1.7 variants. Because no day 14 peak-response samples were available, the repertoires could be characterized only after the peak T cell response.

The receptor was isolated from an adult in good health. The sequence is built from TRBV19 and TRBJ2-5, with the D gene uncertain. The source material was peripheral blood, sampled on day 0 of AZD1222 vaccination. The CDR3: CASRKYGETQYF. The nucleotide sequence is TGTGCCAGTAGGAAATACGGGGAGACCCAGTACTTC. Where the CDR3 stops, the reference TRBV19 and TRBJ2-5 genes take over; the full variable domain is DGGITQSPKYLFRKEGQNVTLSCEQNLNHDAMYWYRQDPGQGLRLIYYSQIVNDFQKGDIAEGYSVSREKKESFPLTVTSAQKNPTAFYLCASRKYGETQYFGPGTRLLVL.